What follows are 30 T cell receptor beta chains derived from one specimen sequenced in a study of STAT3 mutations in large granular lymphocyte leukemia. The data were produced by immunoSEQ multiplex PCR, yet TCRdb's version contains in-frame clones alone and is incomplete. The sample contains fewer than 3,000 clones, about 62% of which appear only once. Antigen specificity for these receptors is unknown. Findings and limits, study-wide: Every T-cell large granular lymphocyte leukemia patient had at least one immunodominant TCR beta clonotype.

The sequenced sample was peripheral blood mononuclear cells. All receptors derive from a man between 60 and 75 years old with T-cell large granular lymphocyte leukemia. Some clones in this sample may be carry-over from other donors' samples.

This chain uses TRBV9 with TRBJ1-2; 7 positions match TRBD1. Germline V gives CDR1 SGDLS, CDR2 YYNGEE. The CDR3 is 15 amino acids. V shed 0 bases and J 6 bases; nucleotides not matched to a gene: 8. The CDR3 loop is CASSVDGTENHGYTF. The CDR3 nucleotides are TGTGCCAGCAGCGTAGACGGGACAGAGAATCATGGCTACACCTTC. Based on the CDR3 plus reference TRBV9 and TRBJ1-2, the full variable domain is DSGVTQTPKHLITATGQRVTLRCSPRSGDLSVYWYQQSLDQGLQFLIQYYNGEERAKGNILERFSAQQFPDLHSELNLSSLELGDSALYFCASSVDGTENHGYTFGSGTRLTVV.

This chain links TRBV30 with TRBJ2-3; the D gene is possibly TRBD1 (5 bases). The germline V and J ends were trimmed by 5 bases and 5 bases, with 11 bases remaining between them. The CDR3 loop spans 12 amino acids. In germline, CDR1 is GTSNPN, CDR2 SVGIG (reference sequence). The CDR3 region is CAWAPQEDTQYF. For the CDR3, the DNA is TGTGCCTGGGCGCCACAGGAAGATACGCAGTATTTT.

In its sample, this clone was seen once. This rearrangement joins TRBV18 to TRBJ2-5; 8 nucleotides line up with TRBD1. Trimming cost V 4 bases and J 5 bases; bases outside gene matches: 12. The V gene's germline CDR1 is KGHSH and CDR2 LQKENI. The CDR3 length is 16 residues. The CDR3, as DNA: TGTGCCAGCTCACGCCTTGGACAGGGCTTTGTTGAGACCCAGTACTTC. This sequence encodes CASSRLGQGFVETQYF.

The gene calls are TRBV13 and TRBJ1-6, with D possibly being TRBD1 (5 bases). The CDR3 runs to 15 residues. V lost 6 bases and J 7 bases, leaving 16 bases between the germline ends. From germline, CDR1 is PRHDT and CDR2 FYEKMQ (reference sequence). CDR3: CASSLSRVGNSPLHF. DNA for the CDR3: TGTGCCAGCAGTCTCTCCAGGGTTGGGAATTCACCCCTCCACTTT.

The chain joins TRBV30 to TRBJ1-3; no clear D. This CDR3 comprises 13 residues. Germline loops: CDR1 GTSNPN, CDR2 SVGIG (reference sequence). V was trimmed by 0 bases and J by 3 bases, leaving 6 bases between them. DNA for the CDR3: TGTGCCTGGAGTGTACTCGGTGGAAACACCATATATTTT. Translation: CAWSVLGGNTIYF. The full variable domain, with the rest looked up from reference TRBV30 and TRBJ1-3, is SQTIHQWPATLVQPVGSPLSLECTVEGTSNPNLYWYRQAAGRGLQLLFYSVGIGQISSEVPQNLSASRPQDRQFILSSKKLLLSDSGFYLCAWSVLGGNTIYFGEGSWLTVV.

The chain is built from TRBV5-6 and TRBJ2-3; no reliable D call. The V end was cut by 4 bases, the J end by 3 bases, with 15 bases between. The CDR3 loop spans 15 amino acids. CDR1 SGHDT and CDR2 YYEEEE come from the germline V gene. The CDR3 DNA follows: TGTGCCAGCAGCCTCGGACCCAGTGGTACAGATACGCAGTATTTT. It is translated as CASSLGPSGTDTQYF.

The CDR3 DNA sequence: TGTGCCTGGAGTAACCCTGGCTCTGGGGCCAACGTCCTGACTTTC. This encodes CAWSNPGSGANVLTF. The genes are TRBV30 and TRBJ2-6; D gene unclear. Germline V CDR1 and CDR2: GTSNPN, SVGIG (reference sequence). V was pared by 2 bases and J by 0 bases, with 8 bases between. The CDR3 has 15 amino acids. Full variable domain (remainder filled in from reference TRBV30 and TRBJ2-6): SQTIHQWPATLVQPVGSPLSLECTVEGTSNPNLYWYRQAAGRGLQLLFYSVGIGQISSEVPQNLSASRPQDRQFILSSKKLLLSDSGFYLCAWSNPGSGANVLTFGAGSRLTVL.

V and J are TRBV30 and TRBJ1-5, with TRBD1 matching over 7 bases. The germline CDR1 and CDR2 sequences are GTSNPN and SVGIG (reference sequence). This CDR3 is 14 amino acids long. V lost 4 bases to trimming and J lost 1 base; unmatched junction nucleotides: 4. The CDR3 nucleotides read TGTGCCTGGACAAAGGGACAGAGCAATCAGCCCCAGCATTTT. Translation: CAWTKGQSNQPQHF.

The chain is built from TRBV5-1 and TRBJ2-5; D is uncertain. V was pared by 4 bases and J by 4 bases, with 8 bases between. Per the germline V gene, CDR1 is SGHRS and CDR2 is YFSETQ. CDR3 size: 12 residues. DNA of the CDR3: TGCGCCAGCAGCGTGGTAGGAGAGACCCAGTACTTC. Translated: CASSVVGETQYF. The whole variable domain, remainder taken from reference TRBV5-1 and TRBJ2-5, is KAGVTQTPRYLIKTRGQQVTLSCSPISGHRSVSWYQQTPGQGLQFLFEYFSETQRNKGNFPGRFSGRQFSNSRSEMNVSTLELGDSALYLCASSVVGETQYFGPGTRLLVL.

This rearrangement joins TRBV6-5 to TRBJ1-2; 9 positions agree with TRBD1. Germline CDR1 is MNHEY and CDR2 is SVGAGI. This CDR3 spans 12 amino acids. V lost 6 bases and J lost 6; bases outside the gene matches: 2. The CDR3 nucleotides are TGTGCCAGCAGCCGGACAGGGGATGGCTACACCTTC. It translates to CASSRTGDGYTF.

The chain has TRBV25-1 and TRBJ1-5; the D is unclear. With 6 bases removed from V and 4 bases from J, the gap between germline ends came to 10 bases. The CDR3 totals 13 residues. In germline, CDR1 is MGHDK, CDR2 SYGVNS. The CDR3 loop reads CASSQDGNQPQHF. In DNA form, the CDR3 reads TGTGCCAGCAGCCAAGACGGGAATCAGCCCCAGCATTTT.

The chain couples TRBV30 to TRBJ2-3, with no clear D. CDR1 and CDR2 (germline): GTSNPN, SVGIG (reference sequence). The CDR3 runs to 13 residues. Trimming pared 3 bases from V and 0 bases from J, leaving 7 bases between. The CDR3 nucleotides read TGTGCCTGGAGATTAAAGAGCACAGATACGCAGTATTTT. It codes for CAWRLKSTDTQYF.

The chain recombines TRBV5-4 with TRBJ2-5; TRBD1 agrees at 8 bases. This CDR3 is built from 15 residues. The germline V gene encodes CDR1 SGHNT and CDR2 YYREEE (reference sequence). The J segment lost 4 bases and the V segment lost 2 bases, leaving 7 bases of the junction unmatched. CDR3 in amino acids: CASSLDPGGAETQYF. In DNA form, the CDR3 reads TGTGCCAGCAGCTTAGACCCAGGGGGCGCAGAGACCCAGTACTTC.

This clone came up once. This chain connects TRBV30 to TRBJ1-1; D is unresolved. In germline, CDR1 is GTSNPN, CDR2 SVGIG (reference sequence). This CDR3 is 13 amino acids long. V was shortened by 4 bases and J by 8 bases, with 17 bases between the two germline ends. CDR3 region: CAWTIPMEPEAFF. The CDR3 DNA follows: TGTGCCTGGACCATCCCGATGGAGCCCGAAGCTTTCTTT.

Only one count was recorded for this clone. The J gene is TRBJ2-3, the V gene TRBV30; tentatively, D is TRBD2 (6 bases). The CDR3 runs 12 residues. Germline CDR1 and CDR2: GTSNPN and SVGIG (reference sequence). Trimming cost V 4 bases and J 8 bases, with 13 bases left between them. In DNA, the CDR3 is TGTGCCTGGACCCGATTGGGGGGTACGCAGTATTTT. This gives the protein CAWTRLGGTQYF.

There are a few counts of this clone. This chain connects TRBV5-1 to TRBJ1-5; maybe TRBD1 (5 bases). The length of the CDR3 is 13 residues. The germline V gene has CDR1 SGHRS and CDR2 YFSETQ. Trimming took 0 bases from V and 10 from J, leaving 11 bases between them. DNA of the CDR3: TGCGCCAGCAGCTTGGCCGGGGACTCCCCCCAGCATTTT. Its protein product is CASSLAGDSPQHF. The full variable domain, its missing parts supplied by reference TRBV5-1 and TRBJ1-5, is KAGVTQTPRYLIKTRGQQVTLSCSPISGHRSVSWYQQTPGQGLQFLFEYFSETQRNKGNFPGRFSGRQFSNSRSEMNVSTLELGDSALYLCASSLAGDSPQHFGDGTRLSIL.

V usage is TRBV5-1 and J usage is TRBJ2-1; D is unclear. This CDR3 region has 16 residues. The germline V and J ends were trimmed by 2 bases and 8 bases, with 20 bases remaining between them. Germline V gene lookup returns CDR1 SGHRS and CDR2 YFSETQ. The CDR3 sequence is CASSLGRLRTFDEQFF. In nucleotides, the CDR3 is TGCGCCAGCAGCTTAGGTCGGCTACGTACATTCGATGAGCAGTTCTTC.

By sample fraction, this clone is medium-sized. V and J are TRBV5-1 and TRBJ2-3; TRBD2 aligns across 7 bases. The CDR3 totals 15 residues. V lost 4 bases to trimming and J lost 1 base; unmatched junction nucleotides: 6. Germline V gene lookup returns CDR1 SGHRS and CDR2 YFSETQ. CDR3 in amino acids: CASSVWLAGTDTQYF. As DNA, the CDR3 is TGCGCCAGCAGCGTCTGGCTAGCGGGCACAGATACGCAGTATTTT.

The sample holds one count of this clone. This chain joins TRBV30 and TRBJ2-7; TRBD2 matches at 7 bases. CDR3 length: 15 residues. V lost 0 bases, J lost 3 bases, and 8 bases stayed unmatched. In germline, CDR1 is GTSNPN, CDR2 SVGIG (reference sequence). The CDR3 sequence is CAWSVGSGVVYEQYF. The CDR3 coding sequence is TGTGCCTGGAGTGTAGGAAGCGGGGTGGTCTACGAGCAGTACTTC.

The chain employs TRBV30 and TRBJ2-3; TRBD2 agrees at 7 bases. V was clipped by 2 bases and J by 2 bases; unmatched bases: 4. The CDR3 spans 14 residues. Germline V gives CDR1 GTSNPN, CDR2 SVGIG (reference sequence). The CDR3 loop reads CAWSKAGYTDTQYF. CDR3 in DNA: TGTGCCTGGAGTAAAGCGGGATACACAGATACGCAGTATTTT.

The table lists this clone with a few counts. V is TRBV6-5 and J is TRBJ2-3; no firm D call. Germline assignment: CDR1 MNHEY and CDR2 SVGAGI. The CDR3 is 15 residues long. The V and J ends lost 5 bases and 0 bases respectively, with 12 bases between them. The CDR3 DNA follows: TGTGCCAGCAGTCTCGGGCGAACTAGCACAGATACGCAGTATTTT. It is translated as CASSLGRTSTDTQYF.

The chain uses TRBV6-1 and TRBJ2-5; TRBD1 agrees at 10 bases. The CDR3 totals 15 residues. V was pared by 5 bases and J by 4 bases, with 7 bases of the junction left unmatched. The germline V gene encodes CDR1 MNHNS and CDR2 SASEGT. DNA for the CDR3: TGTGCCAGCAGTTCTGTAGGGACAGGGGCAGAGACCCAGTACTTC. The encoded protein is CASSSVGTGAETQYF.

This clone was seen a few times. The chain uses TRBV2 and TRBJ1-2, with 7 bases matching TRBD1. CDR3 length: 13 amino acids. Unmatched junction bases numbered 9, after V lost 7 bases and J lost 7 bases. Germline V gives CDR1 SNHLY, CDR2 FYNNEI. CDR3 DNA sequence: TGTGCCAGCACCTCAGACAGGGCGGGTGGCTACACCTTC. As protein: CASTSDRAGGYTF.

This chain connects TRBV5-4 to TRBJ1-2; TRBD1 aligns across 8 bases. Germline values: CDR1 SGHNT, CDR2 YYREEE (reference sequence). With V trimmed by 4 bases and J by 3 bases, 8 bases remained unmatched. This CDR3 comprises 15 residues. The CDR3 coding sequence is TGTGCCAGCAGCGTGGGACAGGCGTCCTACTATGGCTACACCTTC. Protein: CASSVGQASYYGYTF.

This clone was observed once. The chain links TRBV18 to TRBJ1-4; D is ambiguous. The germline V gene encodes CDR1 KGHSH and CDR2 LQKENI. Trimming shortened V by 2 bases and J by 5 bases, and 12 bases separated the two germline ends. The CDR3 has 15 residues. CDR3 protein: CASSPLIGPNEKLFF. Here the CDR3 DNA reads TGTGCCAGCTCACCATTGATTGGGCCGAATGAAAAACTGTTTTTT.

V gene TRBV6-1 combines with J gene TRBJ2-7; D is undetermined. CDR3 size: 12 residues. CDR1 and CDR2 from the germline V gene are MNHNS and SASEGT. Trimming took 1 base from V and 9 from J, leaving 10 bases between them. The CDR3, as DNA: TGTGCCAGCAGTGAAGGGTGGTCAGGGCAGTACTTC. Protein sequence: CASSEGWSGQYF.

About this clone: Relative to the germline gene, one junction end is altered; a read error may explain this. This sequence joins TRBV2 and TRBJ2-3; the match to TRBD1 covers 7 bases. Germline-derived CDR1 and CDR2 are SNHLY and FYNNEI. The CDR3 spans 15 residues. CDR3 DNA: TGTGCCAGCAGAGAAGACAGGGCCCCCCAGTTCACGCAGTATTTT. Its protein is CASREDRAPQFTQYF.

By sample fraction, this clone is medium-sized. The chain uses TRBV9 and TRBJ2-5; possible D gene TRBD2, 5 bases. V lost 8 bases and J 5 bases, leaving 19 bases between the germline ends. This CDR3 spans 14 amino acids. Germline lookup yields CDR1 SGDLS and CDR2 YYNGEE. The CDR3: CASQAVDVAETQYF. CDR3 DNA sequence: TGTGCCAGTCAAGCGGTAGACGTAGCTGAGACCCAGTACTTC.

The chain is built from TRBV4-1 and TRBJ1-5; TRBD1 might be the D (5 bases). Germline V gives CDR1 MGHRA, CDR2 YSYEKL. With 0 bases removed from V and 6 bases from J, the gap between germline ends came to 9 bases. The CDR3 runs 14 residues. CDR3 sequence (DNA): TGCGCCAGCAGCCAAGACGGGGGGATTCAGCCCCAGCATTTT. Protein sequence: CASSQDGGIQPQHF.

This clone showed up just once. The chain employs TRBV5-1 and TRBJ1-1; D is uncertain. The V end was cut by 1 base, the J end by 0 bases, with 7 bases between. This CDR3 has 14 amino acids. Germline CDR1 SGHRS, CDR2 YFSETQ. The CDR3 loop is CASSLFAMNTEAFF. The CDR3 DNA sequence: TGCGCCAGCAGCTTGTTTGCAATGAACACTGAAGCTTTCTTT.